The rows below give T cell receptor beta chains drawn from one sample of a study of identical twins. TCRdb re-called the 5' RACE reads with MiXCR, one entry per CDR3 protein. The sample includes under 300,000 distinct CDR3 sequences, 5.5% to 7.5% of them seen just once. The sample also formed part of further work on T cells expressing NK-cell markers.

The sample was CD8+ T cells sorted from blood. The receptors were gathered from a woman in her late teens or twenties in good health. The CDR3 runs from the conserved cysteine through the conserved F or W. D genes are given only for firm matches. The size of a clone is reported for some rows only, either as once, few or many, or as a class for expanded clones.

d_gene: -
abundance: few
v_gene: TRBV9
j_gene: TRBJ1-5
CDR3nt: TGTGCCAGCAGCGTAGGGGGCCGACCGAATCAGCCCCAGCATTTT
CDR3aa: CASSVGGRPNQPQHF

d_gene: -
abundance: many
v_gene: TRBV11-2
j_gene: TRBJ2-2
CDR3nt: TGTGCCAGCAGCTTGGCTACTAGATCGGGGACCGGGGAGCTGTTTTTT
CDR3aa: CASSLATRSGTGELFF

d_gene: TRBD2
abundance: -
v_gene: TRBV2
j_gene: TRBJ2-7
CDR3nt: TGTGCCAGCAGGGCTACGACTAGCGGGGTCTACGAGCAGTACTTC
CDR3aa: CASRATTSGVYEQYF

d_gene: TRBD2
abundance: -
v_gene: TRBV12-3/TRBV12-4
j_gene: TRBJ2-1
CDR3nt: TGTGCCAGCAGTTTTGAGGCGGGGGGGTACAATGAGCAGTTCTTC
CDR3aa: CASSFEAGGYNEQFF

d_gene: -
abundance: -
v_gene: TRBV7-9
j_gene: TRBJ2-7
CDR3nt: TGTGCCAGCAGCTCCCCAGGGGACTCCTACGAGCAGTACTTC
CDR3aa: CASSSPGDSYEQYF

d_gene: TRBD1
abundance: many
v_gene: TRBV12-3/TRBV12-4
j_gene: TRBJ1-5
CDR3nt: TGTGCCAGCAGTCCGACAGGGGGCGATCAGCCCCAGCATTTT
CDR3aa: CASSPTGGDQPQHF

d_gene: -
abundance: few
v_gene: TRBV12-3/TRBV12-4
j_gene: TRBJ2-2
CDR3nt: TGTGCCAGCAGTTTGGCGCGGGTTATGAACACCGGGGAGCTGTTTTTT
CDR3aa: CASSLARVMNTGELFF

d_gene: -
abundance: -
v_gene: TRBV5-5
j_gene: TRBJ1-3
CDR3nt: TGTGCCAGCAGCTTGGCCGGGGGTGGAAACACCATATATTTT
CDR3aa: CASSLAGGGNTIYF

d_gene: -
abundance: few
v_gene: TRBV10-3
j_gene: TRBJ1-1
CDR3nt: TGTGCCATCAGTGGAGGGGGGAACACTGAAGCTTTCTTT
CDR3aa: CAISGGGNTEAFF

d_gene: -
abundance: few
v_gene: TRBV7-9
j_gene: TRBJ1-2
CDR3nt: TGTGCCAGCAGCGAACCGGGGGCCGATGGCTACACCTTC
CDR3aa: CASSEPGADGYTF

d_gene: TRBD2
abundance: few
v_gene: TRBV7-9
j_gene: TRBJ2-1
CDR3nt: TGTGCCAGCAGCTTATTAGCGGGAGTAGCTATGGATGAGCAGTTCTTC
CDR3aa: CASSLLAGVAMDEQFF

d_gene: -
abundance: -
v_gene: TRBV15
j_gene: TRBJ2-1
CDR3nt: TGTGCCACCAGCACAGACGGGAGCTCCTACAATGAGCAGTTCTTC
CDR3aa: CATSTDGSSYNEQFF

d_gene: -
abundance: -
v_gene: TRBV29-1
j_gene: TRBJ1-2
CDR3nt: TGCAGCGTTGACGCGGATGGTGGGGCTTATGGCTACACCTTC
CDR3aa: CSVDADGGAYGYTF

d_gene: -
abundance: -
v_gene: TRBV7-9
j_gene: TRBJ2-7
CDR3nt: TGTGCCAGCAACACCGACACTTACGAGCAGTACTTC
CDR3aa: CASNTDTYEQYF

d_gene: TRBD2
abundance: -
v_gene: TRBV7-8
j_gene: TRBJ2-1
CDR3nt: TGTGCCAGCAGCTTCCCATTAGCGGGAGACTACAATGAGCAGTTCTTC
CDR3aa: CASSFPLAGDYNEQFF

d_gene: -
abundance: many
v_gene: TRBV12-3/TRBV12-4
j_gene: TRBJ2-7
CDR3nt: TGTGCCAGCAGTCACCTAACCAGCACAGGGATCTACGAGCAGTACTTC
CDR3aa: CASSHLTSTGIYEQYF

d_gene: TRBD1
abundance: many
v_gene: TRBV12-3/TRBV12-4
j_gene: TRBJ1-3
CDR3nt: TGTGCCAGCAGTTTCAGGGGGAGCCCTGGAAACACCATATATTTT
CDR3aa: CASSFRGSPGNTIYF

d_gene: TRBD1
abundance: -
v_gene: TRBV28
j_gene: TRBJ1-1
CDR3nt: TGTGCCAGCAGGCAGGGGGACACTGAAGCTTTCTTT
CDR3aa: CASRQGDTEAFF

d_gene: -
abundance: many
v_gene: TRBV5-1
j_gene: TRBJ2-7
CDR3nt: TGCGCCAGCAGCTTGGGGCCGCAGGGACCCTCCTACGAGCAGTACTTC
CDR3aa: CASSLGPQGPSYEQYF

d_gene: TRBD2
abundance: few
v_gene: TRBV7-9
j_gene: TRBJ2-1
CDR3nt: TGTGCCAGCAGCTCACCGGGACTAGCGGTAAATGAGCAGTTCTTC
CDR3aa: CASSSPGLAVNEQFF

d_gene: -
abundance: -
v_gene: TRBV9
j_gene: TRBJ2-6
CDR3nt: TGTGCCAGCAGCGTAACAGGATCTGGGGCCAACGTCCTGACTTTC
CDR3aa: CASSVTGSGANVLTF

d_gene: TRBD2
abundance: -
v_gene: TRBV27
j_gene: TRBJ2-5
CDR3nt: TGTGCCAGCAGTTTTGAAGCGGGAGGCCTGACCCAGTACTTC
CDR3aa: CASSFEAGGLTQYF

d_gene: TRBD2
abundance: many
v_gene: TRBV15
j_gene: TRBJ2-3
CDR3nt: TGTGCCATTCTTCCACTAGCGGGGCTTGCAGATACGCAGTATTTT
CDR3aa: CAILPLAGLADTQYF

d_gene: -
abundance: few
v_gene: TRBV5-1
j_gene: TRBJ2-2
CDR3nt: TGCGCCAGCAGCTTGTTGTCGGGGCGGAACACCGGGGAGCTGTTTTTT
CDR3aa: CASSLLSGRNTGELFF

d_gene: TRBD1
abundance: -
v_gene: TRBV5-6
j_gene: TRBJ2-7
CDR3nt: TGTGCCAGCAGTAATGAGGGGACAGTGTCCTACGAGCAGTACTTC
CDR3aa: CASSNEGTVSYEQYF

d_gene: -
abundance: many
v_gene: TRBV6-2/TRBV6-3
j_gene: TRBJ2-7
CDR3nt: TGTGCCAGCAGTTGGAGGACAGCCCGGGTGGAGCAGTACTTC
CDR3aa: CASSWRTARVEQYF

d_gene: -
abundance: many
v_gene: TRBV4-3
j_gene: TRBJ2-1
CDR3nt: TGCGCCAGCAGCCAAGAACAGTTCGCCTACAATGAGCAGTTCTTC
CDR3aa: CASSQEQFAYNEQFF

d_gene: -
abundance: many
v_gene: TRBV5-1
j_gene: TRBJ2-7
CDR3nt: TGCGCCAGCAGCTTAGAACACCTCTACGAGCAGTACTTC
CDR3aa: CASSLEHLYEQYF

d_gene: -
abundance: many
v_gene: TRBV10-3
j_gene: TRBJ2-6
CDR3nt: TGTGCCATTTTGGACTCAAACTCTGGGGCCAACGTCCTGACTTTC
CDR3aa: CAILDSNSGANVLTF

d_gene: -
abundance: -
v_gene: TRBV19
j_gene: TRBJ2-7
CDR3nt: TGTGCCAGTAGGAAAAGGGACAACCTCTACGAGCAGTACTTC
CDR3aa: CASRKRDNLYEQYF

d_gene: TRBD2
abundance: few
v_gene: TRBV11-2
j_gene: TRBJ2-3
CDR3nt: TGTGCCAGCAGCAAGGCAGGACTAGCGGGACGCACAGATACGCAGTATTTT
CDR3aa: CASSKAGLAGRTDTQYF

d_gene: -
abundance: many
v_gene: TRBV3-1
j_gene: TRBJ2-4
CDR3nt: TGTGCCAGCAGCCCGACGGGGTCCATTCAGTACTTC
CDR3aa: CASSPTGSIQYF

d_gene: -
abundance: -
v_gene: TRBV28
j_gene: TRBJ2-3
CDR3nt: TGTGCCAGCAGTCCCTACTCGCAGGATACGCAGTATTTT
CDR3aa: CASSPYSQDTQYF

d_gene: TRBD2
abundance: many
v_gene: TRBV10-3
j_gene: TRBJ2-7
CDR3nt: TGTGCCATCAGTGAGTCTCTAGCGGGAGAATACGAGCAGTACTTC
CDR3aa: CAISESLAGEYEQYF

d_gene: -
abundance: -
v_gene: TRBV7-6
j_gene: TRBJ1-2
CDR3nt: TGTGCCAGCAGCTCGGGGGGTGGCTATGGCTACACCTTC
CDR3aa: CASSSGGGYGYTF

d_gene: -
abundance: few
v_gene: TRBV7-8
j_gene: TRBJ1-2
CDR3nt: TGTGCCAGCAGCTTAGCTCGGATCTCTAACTATGGCTACACCTTC
CDR3aa: CASSLARISNYGYTF

d_gene: TRBD2
abundance: few
v_gene: TRBV20-1
j_gene: TRBJ2-7
CDR3nt: TGCAGTGGCTCCGTGACTAGCGTAAGATCCGAGCAGTACTTC
CDR3aa: CSGSVTSVRSEQYF

d_gene: -
abundance: few
v_gene: TRBV29-1
j_gene: TRBJ1-1
CDR3nt: TGCAGCGTGGAACAGGGTCTTGGCCTCCCCCCTGAAGCTTTCTTT
CDR3aa: CSVEQGLGLPPEAFF

d_gene: -
abundance: few
v_gene: TRBV11-2
j_gene: TRBJ2-1
CDR3nt: TGTGCCAGCAGCTTAGCTCCGGGGGGCCGCAATGAGCAGTTCTTC
CDR3aa: CASSLAPGGRNEQFF

d_gene: -
abundance: many
v_gene: TRBV12-3/TRBV12-4
j_gene: TRBJ1-5
CDR3nt: TGTGCCAGCAGTTCAGGAGTTAGCAATCAGCCCCAGCATTTT
CDR3aa: CASSSGVSNQPQHF

d_gene: TRBD2
abundance: -
v_gene: TRBV4-1
j_gene: TRBJ2-1
CDR3nt: TGCGCCAGCAGCCAATATACGGGAGGGGATGAGCAGTTCTTC
CDR3aa: CASSQYTGGDEQFF

d_gene: TRBD1
abundance: few
v_gene: TRBV2
j_gene: TRBJ1-2
CDR3nt: TGTGCCAGCAGTGAATCAGCAGCGGACAGGGGCCATGGCTACACCTTC
CDR3aa: CASSESAADRGHGYTF

d_gene: TRBD1
abundance: -
v_gene: TRBV12-3/TRBV12-4
j_gene: TRBJ1-1
CDR3nt: TGTGCCAGCAGGGTAGGGGGCGCTGAAGCTTTCTTT
CDR3aa: CASRVGGAEAFF

d_gene: -
abundance: many
v_gene: TRBV6-1
j_gene: TRBJ2-1
CDR3nt: TGTGCCAGCAGACTAGGGACTTATCCCTACAATGAGCAGTTCTTC
CDR3aa: CASRLGTYPYNEQFF

d_gene: TRBD1
abundance: many
v_gene: TRBV12-3/TRBV12-4
j_gene: TRBJ2-2
CDR3nt: TGTGCCAGCAGTCACCGACAGGGAGTGGCCGGGGAGCTGTTTTTT
CDR3aa: CASSHRQGVAGELFF

d_gene: -
abundance: many
v_gene: TRBV13
j_gene: TRBJ2-3
CDR3nt: TGTGCCAGCAGCTTAGGTGGTGAAGATACGCAGTATTTT
CDR3aa: CASSLGGEDTQYF

d_gene: -
abundance: -
v_gene: TRBV27
j_gene: TRBJ2-3
CDR3nt: TGTGCCAGCAGTTCCGTTAGCACAGATACGCAGTATTTT
CDR3aa: CASSSVSTDTQYF

d_gene: TRBD1
abundance: many
v_gene: TRBV6-1
j_gene: TRBJ1-1
CDR3nt: TGTGCCAGCACATCGCAGGACAGGGAAGACACTGAAGCTTTCTTT
CDR3aa: CASTSQDREDTEAFF

d_gene: -
abundance: few
v_gene: TRBV12-3/TRBV12-4
j_gene: TRBJ2-2
CDR3nt: TGTGCCAGCAGTTTAGAATTCCGAGGGCTAACTACCGGGGAGCTGTTTTTT
CDR3aa: CASSLEFRGLTTGELFF

d_gene: TRBD2
abundance: -
v_gene: TRBV6-1
j_gene: TRBJ2-3
CDR3nt: TGTGCCAGCAGTGAAATTAGCGGGACCTACACAGATACGCAGTATTTT
CDR3aa: CASSEISGTYTDTQYF

d_gene: -
abundance: many
v_gene: TRBV7-6
j_gene: TRBJ2-2
CDR3nt: TGTGCCAGCAGCTTAGTGCAGGGGGGACCGAACACCGGGGAGCTGTTTTTT
CDR3aa: CASSLVQGGPNTGELFF

d_gene: -
abundance: few
v_gene: TRBV6-5
j_gene: TRBJ1-5
CDR3nt: TGTGCCAGCAGTTACGGGTGGTCTCAGCCCCAGCATTTT
CDR3aa: CASSYGWSQPQHF

d_gene: -
abundance: many
v_gene: TRBV20-1
j_gene: TRBJ2-7
CDR3nt: TGCAGTGCTAGAGAGCCTAGCATGGGAATCTACGAGCAGTACTTC
CDR3aa: CSAREPSMGIYEQYF

d_gene: -
abundance: many
v_gene: TRBV5-1
j_gene: TRBJ2-2
CDR3nt: TGCGCCAGCAGCTTGGAGCCGGGAACCCGGGAGCTGTTTTTT
CDR3aa: CASSLEPGTRELFF

d_gene: -
abundance: -
v_gene: TRBV6-6
j_gene: TRBJ1-1
CDR3nt: TGTGCCAGCAGTTACTTGCGCGGGGGTGAAGCTTTCTTT
CDR3aa: CASSYLRGGEAFF

d_gene: -
abundance: many
v_gene: TRBV20-1
j_gene: TRBJ1-1
CDR3nt: TGCAGTGCCCGCCGAGGGGACACTGAAGCTTTCTTT
CDR3aa: CSARRGDTEAFF

d_gene: -
abundance: -
v_gene: TRBV6-2/TRBV6-3
j_gene: TRBJ2-1
CDR3nt: TGTGCCAGCAGCAAGACGGGGCGGGGCCTTGAGCAGTTCTTC
CDR3aa: CASSKTGRGLEQFF

d_gene: -
abundance: few
v_gene: TRBV19
j_gene: TRBJ1-1
CDR3nt: TGTGCCAGTAAGCTCGGGCTGAACACTGAAGCTTTCTTT
CDR3aa: CASKLGLNTEAFF

d_gene: -
abundance: few
v_gene: TRBV6-1
j_gene: TRBJ2-2
CDR3nt: TGTGCCACAGGTCGAGGGGCTAACACCGGGGAGCTGTTTTTT
CDR3aa: CATGRGANTGELFF